The entry below describes one T cell receptor (beta chain). Its antigen remains unknown. The table came from immunoSEQ multiplex PCR; TCRdb's copy has only in-frame clones and leaves some out. The sample carries 39,000 or so clones, about 83% recorded once. This sample stems from a study of OX40 agonist ivuxolimab in advanced cancers. The CDR3 spans 14 residues. The ends lost 5 bases at V and 3 bases at J; junction bases unmatched: 4. CDR1 and CDR2 (germline): SGHTA, FQGNSA. Notes on the study in general: Individuals who were partial responders at 0.1-3.0 mg/kg had clonal expansion that ranked among the lowest.

V is TRBV7-2 and J is TRBJ2-7; 10 bases are shared with TRBD2. The sequence came from an adult with an advanced solid tumor such as melanoma, head and neck, liver or kidney cancer. Specimen: CD4+ or CD8+ T cells sorted from blood, collected in a trial of the OX40 agonist ivuxolimab. Here the CDR3 reads CASSDTSGIYEQYF. The CDR3 nucleotides are TGTGCCAGCAGCGACACTAGCGGGATCTACGAGCAGTACTTC.